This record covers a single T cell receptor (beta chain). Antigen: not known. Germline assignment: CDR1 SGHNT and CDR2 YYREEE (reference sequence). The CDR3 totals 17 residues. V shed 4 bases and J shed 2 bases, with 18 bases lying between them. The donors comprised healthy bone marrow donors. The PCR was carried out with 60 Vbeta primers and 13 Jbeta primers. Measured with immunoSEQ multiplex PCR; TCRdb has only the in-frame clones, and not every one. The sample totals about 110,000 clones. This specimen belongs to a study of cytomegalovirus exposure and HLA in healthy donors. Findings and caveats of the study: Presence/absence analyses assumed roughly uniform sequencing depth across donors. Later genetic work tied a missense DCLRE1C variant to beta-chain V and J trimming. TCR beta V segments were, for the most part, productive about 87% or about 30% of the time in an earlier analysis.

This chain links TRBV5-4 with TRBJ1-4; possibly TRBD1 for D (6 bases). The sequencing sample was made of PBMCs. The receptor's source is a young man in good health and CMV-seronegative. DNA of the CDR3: TGTGCCAGCAGCCCTAAAGGGGGGGTAGGCACTAATGAAAAACTGTTTTTT. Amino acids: CASSPKGGVGTNEKLFF.